Detailed here is one TCR beta chain. The entry originates in a study of early T cells in non-severe SARS-CoV-2 infection. This CDR3 comprises 13 residues. Germline V CDR1 and CDR2: GTSNPN, SVGIG (reference sequence). V was pared by 3 bases and J by 6 bases, with 4 bases of the junction left unmatched. TCRdb used MiXCR to reprocess the 5' RACE reads, holding one entry per CDR3 protein. The table shows 45,000 to 70,000 distinct CDR3 sequences, with about 9.9% occurring only once. The source of this sequence is an adult who was a healthcare worker with PCR-confirmed SARS-CoV-2 infection or an uninfected control (not recorded which). The sample comprised whole blood. This chain connects TRBV30 to TRBJ1-1; TRBD1 matches at 10 bases. In nucleotides, the CDR3 is TGTGCCTGGAGGGGACAGGGGACCGCTGAAGCTTTCTTT. Protein product: CAWRGQGTAEAFF.